This entry is about one TCR beta chain. Its antigen remains unknown. The sample is drawn from a study of OX40 agonist ivuxolimab in advanced cancers. Study as a whole: Among those treated, three patients had partial responses, one with hepatocellular carcinoma and two with cutaneous melanoma.

Measured with immunoSEQ multiplex PCR; TCRdb has only the in-frame clones, and not every one. The data contain fewer than 30,000 clones, roughly 79% of them seen just once; the ten biggest clones take up 32%. The ends were cut back, 0 bases at V and 6 bases at J, with 9 bases in the middle. Germline CDR1 is SGHVS and CDR2 is FQNEAQ. There are 14 residues in the CDR3. Notes on the study in general: The average count of expanded clones was higher among CD8+ T cells than among CD4+. The authors also found low normalized T-cell clonal expansion in some nonresponders.

The source of this sequence is an adult with an advanced solid tumor such as melanoma, head and neck, liver or kidney cancer. Sample: CD4+ or CD8+ T cells sorted from blood, taken in a trial of the OX40 agonist ivuxolimab. The V call is TRBV7-8, the J call TRBJ1-5; perhaps TRBD1 as D (5 bases). CDR3 sequence reads: CASSLARVFQPQHF. CDR3 coding DNA: TGTGCCAGCAGCTTAGCCAGGGTTTTTCAGCCCCAGCATTTT.